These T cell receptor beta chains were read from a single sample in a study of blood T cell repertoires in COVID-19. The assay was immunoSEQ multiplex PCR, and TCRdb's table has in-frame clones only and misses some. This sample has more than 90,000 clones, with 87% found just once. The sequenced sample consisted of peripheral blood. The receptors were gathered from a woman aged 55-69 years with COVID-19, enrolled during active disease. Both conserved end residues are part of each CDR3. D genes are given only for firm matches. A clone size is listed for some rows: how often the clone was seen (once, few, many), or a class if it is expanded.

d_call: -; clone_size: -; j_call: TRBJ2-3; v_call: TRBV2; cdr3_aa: CASTPRRGRDTQYF; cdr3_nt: TGTGCCAGCACCCCGAGGAGGGGGCGCGATACGCAGTATTTT
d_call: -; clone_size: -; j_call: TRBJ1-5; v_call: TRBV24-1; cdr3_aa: CATETVQPQHF; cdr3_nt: TGTGCCACCGAAACAGTTCAGCCCCAGCATTTT
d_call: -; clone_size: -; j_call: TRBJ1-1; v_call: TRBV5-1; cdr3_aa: CASSQTGNTEAFF; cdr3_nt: TGCGCCAGCAGCCAGACAGGTAACACTGAAGCTTTCTTT
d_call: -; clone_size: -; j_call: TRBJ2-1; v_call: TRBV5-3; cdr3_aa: CARSSNAQGRSYNEQFF; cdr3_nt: TGTGCCAGAAGCTCCAACGCACAGGGTAGGTCCTACAATGAGCAGTTCTTC
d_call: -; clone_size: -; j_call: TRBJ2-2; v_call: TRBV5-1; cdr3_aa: CASTRGGQPNTGELFF; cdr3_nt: TGCGCCAGCACTCGGGGGGGACAGCCGAACACCGGGGAGCTGTTTTTT
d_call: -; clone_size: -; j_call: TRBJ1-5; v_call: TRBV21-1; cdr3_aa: CASSRPSTPYSNQPQHF; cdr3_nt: TGTGCCAGCAGCAGACCTAGTACTCCATATAGCAATCAGCCCCAGCATTTT
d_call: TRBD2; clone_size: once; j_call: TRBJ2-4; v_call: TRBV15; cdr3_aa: CATSSQRAGGHPKNIQYF; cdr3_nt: TGTGCCACCAGCAGCCAGCGAGCGGGGGGCCATCCCAAAAACATTCAGTACTTC
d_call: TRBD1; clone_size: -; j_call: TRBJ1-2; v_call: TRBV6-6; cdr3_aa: CASSYEGQVNGYTF; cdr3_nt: TGTGCCAGCAGTTATGAGGGACAGGTGAATGGCTACACCTTC
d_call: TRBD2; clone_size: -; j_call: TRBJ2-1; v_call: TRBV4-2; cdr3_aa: CASSQSPGLAGNEQFF; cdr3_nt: TGTGCCAGCAGCCAGTCGCCGGGACTAGCAGGTAATGAGCAGTTCTTC
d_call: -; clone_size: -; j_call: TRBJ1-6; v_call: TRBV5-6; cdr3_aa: CASSLGGRDSPLHF; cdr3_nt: TGTGCCAGCAGCTTGGGGGGCAGGGATTCACCCCTCCACTTT
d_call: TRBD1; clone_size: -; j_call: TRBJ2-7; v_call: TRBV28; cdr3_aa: CASSGTGLPYEQYF; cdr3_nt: TGTGCCAGCAGTGGGACAGGGCTCCCCTACGAGCAGTACTTC
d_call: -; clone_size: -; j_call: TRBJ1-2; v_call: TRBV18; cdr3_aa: CASSPPSETNYGYTF; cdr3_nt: TGTGCCAGCTCACCACCCTCAGAGACAAACTATGGCTACACCTTC
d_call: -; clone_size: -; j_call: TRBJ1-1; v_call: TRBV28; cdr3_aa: CASRRHPERNTEAFF; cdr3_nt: TGTGCCAGCAGGAGGCACCCGGAGCGGAACACTGAAGCTTTCTTT
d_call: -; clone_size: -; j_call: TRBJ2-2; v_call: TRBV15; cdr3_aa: CATSRDPGQRTGELFF; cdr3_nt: TGTGCCACCAGCAGAGATCCGGGACAAAGAACCGGGGAGCTGTTTTTT
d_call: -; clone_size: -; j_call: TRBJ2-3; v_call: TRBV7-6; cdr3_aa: CASASDWTSTDTQYF; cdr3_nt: TGTGCCAGCGCTTCGGACTGGACTAGCACAGATACGCAGTATTTT
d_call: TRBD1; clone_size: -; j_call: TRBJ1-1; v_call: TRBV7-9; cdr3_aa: CASSPGRDRGPNTEAFF; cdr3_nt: TGTGCCAGCAGCCCGGGCCGGGACAGGGGGCCGAACACTGAAGCTTTCTTT
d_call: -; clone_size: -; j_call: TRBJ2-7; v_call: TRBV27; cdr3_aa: CATTASQNSYEQYF; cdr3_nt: TGTGCCACCACAGCTTCGCAAAATTCCTACGAGCAGTACTTC
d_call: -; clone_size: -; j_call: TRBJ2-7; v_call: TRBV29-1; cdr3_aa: CSVGDGSGEQYF; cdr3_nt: TGCAGCGTTGGTGACGGGAGTGGCGAGCAGTACTTC
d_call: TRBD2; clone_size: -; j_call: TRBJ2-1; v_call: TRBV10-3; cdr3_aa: CAIASGGPSHEQFF; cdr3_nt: TGTGCCATCGCATCGGGGGGACCGTCGCATGAGCAGTTCTTC
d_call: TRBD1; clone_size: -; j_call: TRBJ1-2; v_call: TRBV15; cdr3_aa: CATSRDGTGPNYGYTF; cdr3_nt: TGTGCCACCAGCAGAGATGGGACAGGGCCCAACTATGGCTACACCTTC
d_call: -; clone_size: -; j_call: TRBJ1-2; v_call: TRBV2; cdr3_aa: CASRPTPAAYGYTF; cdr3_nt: TGTGCCAGCAGACCCACGCCAGCGGCCTATGGCTACACCTTC
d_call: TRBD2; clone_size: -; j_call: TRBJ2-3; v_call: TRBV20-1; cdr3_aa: CSASVAGGPTDTQYF; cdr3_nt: TGCAGTGCTAGTGTAGCGGGGGGCCCCACAGATACGCAGTATTTT
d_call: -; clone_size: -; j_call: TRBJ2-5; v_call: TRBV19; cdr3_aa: CASSVQVRETQYF; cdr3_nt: TGTGCCAGTAGTGTACAGGTTAGGGAGACCCAGTACTTC
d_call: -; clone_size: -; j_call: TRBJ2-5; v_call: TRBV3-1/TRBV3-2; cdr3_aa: CASSQSYRAETQYF; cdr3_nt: TGTGCCAGCAGCCAGAGCTACAGGGCGGAGACCCAGTACTTC
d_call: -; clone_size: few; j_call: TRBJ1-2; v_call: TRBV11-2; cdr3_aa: CASSSYRVSGYTF; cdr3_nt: TGTGCCAGCAGCTCCTACAGGGTGTCTGGCTACACCTTC
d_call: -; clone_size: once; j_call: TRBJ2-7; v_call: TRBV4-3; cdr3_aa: CASREESGEQYF; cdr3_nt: TGCGCCAGCAGAGAAGAGTCTGGCGAGCAGTACTTC
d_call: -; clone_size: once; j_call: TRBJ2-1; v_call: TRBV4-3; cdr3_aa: CASSQDRTREQFF; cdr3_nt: TGCGCCAGCAGCCAAGACAGAACTAGGGAGCAGTTCTTC
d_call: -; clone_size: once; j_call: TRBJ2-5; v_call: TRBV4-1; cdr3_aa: CASSHPLAPQETQYF; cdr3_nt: TGCGCCAGCAGCCACCCACTAGCTCCTCAAGAGACCCAGTACTTC
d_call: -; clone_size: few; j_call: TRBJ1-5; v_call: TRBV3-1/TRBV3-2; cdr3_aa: CASSFSSLQGSNQPQHF; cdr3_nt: TGTGCCAGCAGCTTTAGTAGTCTACAGGGAAGCAATCAGCCCCAGCATTTT
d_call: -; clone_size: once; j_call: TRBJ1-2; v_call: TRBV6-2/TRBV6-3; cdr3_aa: CASSYSSGVRNYGYTF; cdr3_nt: TGTGCCAGCAGTTACTCGAGCGGGGTTAGGAACTATGGCTACACCTTC
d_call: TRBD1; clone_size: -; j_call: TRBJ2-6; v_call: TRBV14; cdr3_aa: CASSQGQGASGANVLTF; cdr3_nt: TGTGCCAGCAGCCAAGGACAGGGGGCGTCAGGGGCCAACGTCCTGACTTTC
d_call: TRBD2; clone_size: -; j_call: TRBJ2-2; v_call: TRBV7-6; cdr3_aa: CASSDKAGGHTGELFF; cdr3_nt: TGTGCCAGCAGCGATAAAGCGGGGGGGCACACCGGGGAGCTGTTTTTT
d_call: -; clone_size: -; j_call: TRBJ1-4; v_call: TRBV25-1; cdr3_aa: CASSGSGREKLFF; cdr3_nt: TGTGCCAGCAGTGGGAGCGGGAGGGAAAAACTGTTTTTT
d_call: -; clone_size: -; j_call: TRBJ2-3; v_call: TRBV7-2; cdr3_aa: CASSQVRVPSTDTQYF; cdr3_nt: TGTGCCAGCAGCCAAGTACGGGTCCCTAGCACAGATACGCAGTATTTT
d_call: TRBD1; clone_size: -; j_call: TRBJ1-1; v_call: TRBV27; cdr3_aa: CASSKRTGGNTEAFF; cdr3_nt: TGTGCCAGCAGTAAACGGACAGGGGGCAACACTGAAGCTTTCTTT
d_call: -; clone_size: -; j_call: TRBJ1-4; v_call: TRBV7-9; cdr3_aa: CASSPNNYRETNEKLFF; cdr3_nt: TGTGCCAGCAGCCCCAACAACTACAGGGAGACTAATGAAAAACTGTTTTTT
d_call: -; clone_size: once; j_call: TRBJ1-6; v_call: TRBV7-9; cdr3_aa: CASSLVQGTGSPLHF; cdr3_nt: TGTGCCAGCAGCCTTGTACAGGGTACGGGTTCACCCCTCCACTTT
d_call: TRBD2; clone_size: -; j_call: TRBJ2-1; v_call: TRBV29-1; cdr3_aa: CSVDRGVNNEQFF; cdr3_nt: TGCAGCGTCGACCGGGGGGTTAACAATGAGCAGTTCTTC
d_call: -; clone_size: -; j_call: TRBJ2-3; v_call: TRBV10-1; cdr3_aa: CASSESTQGMDTQYF; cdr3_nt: TGCGCCAGCAGTGAGTCCACGCAGGGTATGGATACGCAGTATTTT
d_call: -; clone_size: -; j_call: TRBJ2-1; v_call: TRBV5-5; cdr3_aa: CASSLGRGYSEQFF; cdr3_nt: TGTGCCAGCAGCCTCGGTCGGGGTTACAGTGAGCAGTTCTTC
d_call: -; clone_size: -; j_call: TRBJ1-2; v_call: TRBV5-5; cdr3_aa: CASSPAIGYGYTF; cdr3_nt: TGTGCCAGCAGCCCCGCAATCGGCTATGGCTACACCTTC
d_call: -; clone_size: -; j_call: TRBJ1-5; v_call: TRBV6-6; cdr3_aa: CATGPDQPQHF; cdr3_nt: TGCGCGACAGGCCCCGATCAGCCCCAGCATTTT
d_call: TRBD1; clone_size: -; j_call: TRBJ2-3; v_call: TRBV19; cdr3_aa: CATSDRGHIDTQYF; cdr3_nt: TGTGCCACTTCGGACAGGGGGCATATAGATACGCAGTATTTT